The subject of this entry is one T cell receptor beta chain. The CDR3 loop spans 14 amino acids. CDR1 is MNHNS and CDR2 is SASEGT in the germline V gene. V lost 3 bases to trimming and J lost 2 bases, with 10 bases between them. Cohort assignment relied on participant-reported clinical history. The sample belongs to a study of blood T cell repertoires in COVID-19. Looking at the study overall: Samples of COVID-19 (acute and convalescent) were obtained from the United States, Italy and Spain. T cells, B-cell-depleted T cells, or PBMCs provided the cDNA or gDNA that served as material.

The authors' processing: Reference gene primers were amplified, and this amplification served to estimate nucleated cell counts. Sequencing used immunoSEQ multiplex PCR; TCRdb keeps in-frame clones, though not all of them. The DNA was the basis for D and trimming; V, J and clone size are from that table. Here the sample spans hundreds of thousands of clones, about nine tenths being singletons. The chain is built from TRBV6-1 and TRBJ1-2; tentatively, D is TRBD1 (5 bases). The receptor comes from a man in his sixties who had recovered from COVID-19. The material sequenced was PBMCs or T cells enriched from blood (not recorded which). CDR3 sequence reads: CASSEDNWNYGYTF. The DNA for the CDR3 is TGTGCCAGCAGTGAGGACAATTGGAACTATGGCTACACCTTC.